Each of the 29 T cell receptor beta chains below was sequenced from the same sample in a study of blood T cell repertoires in COVID-19. This table comes from immunoSEQ multiplex PCR, and its TCRdb copy is limited to in-frame clones, with some not included. Altogether some 180,000 clones are present, roughly 84% being singletons, with the ten largest covering around 3.1%. Sequenced material: PBMCs or T cells enriched from blood (not recorded which). These receptors came from a woman between 25 and 40 years old who had been exposed to COVID-19.

The V call is TRBV15, the J call TRBJ1-1; perhaps TRBD1 as D (5 bases). The germline CDR1 and CDR2 sequences are LNHNV and YYDKDF (reference sequence). V was clipped by 1 base and J by 3 bases, with 9 bases between them. This CDR3 comprises 14 residues. The DNA for the CDR3 is TGTGCCACCAGCAGAGCCGGGGGGTACACTGAAGCTTTCTTT. Protein product: CATSRAGGYTEAFF.

The gene calls are TRBV19 and TRBJ1-5; 8 bases fit TRBD1. This CDR3 contains 18 residues. The V gene's germline CDR1 is LNHDA and CDR2 SQIVND (reference sequence). V dropped 1 base and J dropped 2; count of bases not matched to a gene: 10. DNA of the CDR3: TGTGCCAGTAGTATAGGCAGGGGGCGCTTATCGGGCAATCAGCCCCAGCATTTT. This gives the protein CASSIGRGRLSGNQPQHF.

V gene TRBV18 combines with J gene TRBJ1-2; D is perhaps TRBD1 (5 bases). Germline V CDR1 and CDR2: KGHSH, LQKENI. Between the trimmed V and J ends, which lost 3 bases and 5 bases, there was a span of 13 bases. The CDR3 loop spans 14 amino acids. For the CDR3, the DNA is TGTGCCAGCTCACCTCCCATGGGGGGTTATGGCTACACCTTC. Protein product: CASSPPMGGYGYTF. The full variable domain, completed using reference TRBV18 and TRBJ1-2, is NAGVMQNPRHLVRRRGQEARLRCSPMKGHSHVYWYRQLPEEGLKFMVYLQKENIIDESGMPKERFSAEFPKEGPSILRIQQVVRGDSAAYFCASSPPMGGYGYTFGSGTRLTVV.

The chain joins TRBV6-5 to TRBJ2-7, with 7 bases aligning to TRBD1. With V trimmed by 5 bases and J by 0 bases, 4 bases remained unmatched. CDR1 is MNHEY and CDR2 is SVGAGI in the germline V gene. The CDR3 totals 14 residues. The CDR3 nucleotides are TGTGCCAGCAGTCGGGACAGCTACTCCTACGAGCAGTACTTC. Residues: CASSRDSYSYEQYF.

This CDR3 reads CASSLVTGGHEQFF. The DNA of the CDR3 is TGTGCCAGCAGTTTAGTAACAGGGGGCCACGAGCAGTTCTTC. V gene TRBV28 combines with J gene TRBJ2-1; 9 positions agree with TRBD1. CDR1 and CDR2 (germline): MDHEN, SYDVKM. CDR3 length: 14 residues. V lost 2 bases and J lost 10; bases outside the gene matches: 6.

The chain combines TRBV4-1 with TRBJ2-3, with D perhaps TRBD1 (6 bases). Trimming took off 3 bases at V and 4 bases at J, with 8 bases between the two ends. This CDR3 is 13 amino acids long. In germline, CDR1 is MGHRA, CDR2 YSYEKL. The CDR3 DNA sequence: TGCGCCAGCAGCCAGGGGGCCGCAGATACGCAGTATTTT. Translating it yields CASSQGAADTQYF.

This clone occurred once. The chain is built from TRBV6-2 or TRBV6-3 and TRBJ1-5; 8 bases align to TRBD1. The CDR3 is 14 residues long. With V trimmed by 5 bases and J by 4 bases, 4 bases remained unmatched. Per the germline V gene, CDR1 is MNHEY and CDR2 is SVGEGT. The CDR3 DNA reads TGTGCCAGCAGTACAGGGGGTAGGAATCAGCCCCAGCATTTT. It specifies CASSTGGRNQPQHF.

The chain links TRBV5-4 to TRBJ2-1; 13 nucleotides match TRBD2. The CDR3 loop spans 17 amino acids. V shed 4 bases and J 0 bases; nucleotides not matched to a gene: 4. From germline, CDR1 is SGHNT and CDR2 YYREEE (reference sequence). The CDR3 nucleotides are TGTGCCAGCAGCCGGGGACTAGCGGGGAGCTCCTACAATGAGCAGTTCTTC. This sequence encodes CASSRGLAGSSYNEQFF.

This sequence joins TRBV19 and TRBJ1-3; D uncertain. Germline loops: CDR1 LNHDA, CDR2 SQIVND (reference sequence). Trimming removed 7 bases from V and 4 bases from J, with 17 bases in between. This CDR3 has 15 residues. The CDR3 loop reads CASKHREHRGNTIYF. The CDR3 DNA reads TGTGCCAGTAAGCACAGAGAGCACCGAGGAAACACCATATATTTT.

V usage is TRBV7-3 and J usage is TRBJ2-1, with 11 bases matching TRBD1. The CDR3 sequence is 15 residues long. Germline lookup yields CDR1 SGHTA and CDR2 FQGTGA. After removal of 3 bases from V and 4 bases from J, the junction contained 2 bases not matched to a gene. In DNA, the CDR3 is TGTGCCAGCAGCTTCGGGACAGGGGGTTACAATGAGCAGTTCTTC. As protein: CASSFGTGGYNEQFF.

This clone was seen only once. The gene calls are TRBV6-5 and TRBJ1-1, with D unresolved. The CDR3 covers 13 residues. Germline V gene lookup returns CDR1 MNHEY and CDR2 SVGAGI. The V end was cut by 6 bases, the J end by 0 bases, with 8 bases between. The CDR3 spells CASRLRMNTEAFF. The CDR3 nucleotides are TGTGCCAGCAGGCTGAGGATGAACACTGAAGCTTTCTTT.

The chain joins TRBV5-1 to TRBJ2-3, with 7 bases identical to TRBD2. V gave up 4 bases and J gave up 1 base; unmatched junction bases: 9. CDR1 SGHRS and CDR2 YFSETQ come from the germline V gene. The CDR3 length is 16 residues. The CDR3 DNA sequence: TGCGCCAGCAGCGCAGGTGGTGGGGGGGGCACAGATACGCAGTATTTT. Translation gives CASSAGGGGGTDTQYF.

This clone showed up just a few times. The rearrangement links TRBV12-3 or TRBV12-4 to TRBJ1-5; D gene unclear. The length of the CDR3 is 12 residues. V shed 3 bases and J shed 9 bases, with 9 bases lying between them. The CDR3 reads CASSFTAGPQHF. The CDR3 DNA follows: TGTGCCAGCAGTTTCACCGCAGGGCCCCAGCATTTT.

The rearrangement joins TRBV5-1 to TRBJ1-3, with D tentatively TRBD1 (5 bases). The CDR3 spans 16 residues. Germline CDR1 SGHRS, CDR2 YFSETQ. V was cut by 0 bases and J by 3 bases, with 13 bases left in between. CDR3 coding DNA: TGCGCCAGCAGCTTGGCCGGGACTGGCCGTGGAAACACCATATATTTT. Translating it yields CASSLAGTGRGNTIYF.

V gene TRBV16 combines with J gene TRBJ2-7; 11 bases are a match to TRBD1. V was clipped by 0 bases and J by 5 bases; unmatched bases: 3. This CDR3 comprises 15 residues. In germline, CDR1 is KGHSY, CDR2 FQNENV. As DNA, the CDR3 is TGTGCCAGCAGCCAATCGGGACAGGGGGGGCACGAGCAGTACTTC. It encodes CASSQSGQGGHEQYF.

This clone is a singleton in its sample. This rearrangement joins TRBV7-9 to TRBJ2-3; no reliable D call. The germline V gene encodes CDR1 SEHNR and CDR2 FQNEAQ (reference sequence). CDR3 length: 16 residues. The germline V and J ends were trimmed by 7 bases and 6 bases, with 23 bases remaining between them. CDR3 in amino acids: CASTTPRTQTTDTQYF. Here the CDR3 DNA reads TGTGCCAGCACCACCCCCCGAACCCAGACAACGGATACGCAGTATTTT. Drawing the rest from reference TRBV7-9 and TRBJ2-3, the complete variable domain is DTGVSQNPRHKITKRGQNVTFRCDPISEHNRLYWYRQTLGQGPEFLTYFQNEAQLEKSRLLSDRFSAERPKGSFSTLEIQRTEQGDSAMYLCASTTPRTQTTDTQYFGPGTRLTVL.

The chain has TRBV6-6 and TRBJ2-2; unclear D gene. CDR1 is MNHNY and CDR2 is SVGAGI in the germline V gene (reference sequence). V lost 2 bases, J lost 0 bases, and 7 bases lay in between. This CDR3 comprises 15 residues. CDR3 sequence (DNA): TGTGCCAGCAGTTACGGTCTAGCGAACACCGGGGAGCTGTTTTTT. Amino acid sequence: CASSYGLANTGELFF.

There are a few counts of this clone. This sequence joins TRBV29-1 and TRBJ2-1; 11 bases line up with TRBD2. The CDR3 has 15 residues. CDR1 is SQVTM, CDR2 ANQGSEA, per germline. The V segment lost 4 bases and the J segment 4 bases; nucleotides outside the gene matches: 6. The CDR3 here is CSVVFRTSGYNEQFF. CDR3 coding DNA: TGCAGCGTTGTTTTCCGGACTAGCGGGTACAATGAGCAGTTCTTC.

The chain couples TRBV4-2 to TRBJ2-7; TRBD2 aligns across 12 bases. The V gene's germline CDR1 is LGHNA and CDR2 YNFKEQ. This CDR3 is 23 amino acids long. V gave up 2 bases and J gave up 0 bases; unmatched junction bases: 23. CDR3 in DNA: TGTGCCAGCAGCCAACGACTAGCGGGGGACCCCAACGAGGCGGGGGGACTCTCCTACGAGCAGTACTTC. Its protein product is CASSQRLAGDPNEAGGLSYEQYF.

The chain is built from TRBV7-9 and TRBJ2-7; a weak D match, TRBD2 (7 bases). The length of the CDR3 is 16 residues. Germline values: CDR1 SEHNR, CDR2 FQNEAQ (reference sequence). Trimming shortened V by 4 bases and J by 3 bases, and 19 bases separated the two germline ends. The CDR3 DNA is TGTGCCAGCAGCTCATTTTCTCGGGGGGCTTTCTACGAGCAGTACTTC. It yields the protein CASSSFSRGAFYEQYF.

This chain uses TRBV4-1 with TRBJ2-1, with TRBD2 matching 8 bases. In germline, CDR1 is MGHRA, CDR2 YSYEKL. Trimming removed 8 bases from V and 3 bases from J; junction bases left unmatched: 6. The CDR3 consists of 14 residues. The CDR3 region has the DNA TGCGCCAGCGGACCGGGGGGGCGCTACAATGAGCAGTTCTTC. Protein sequence: CASGPGGRYNEQFF.

The count of this clone is one. The chain joins TRBV4-3 to TRBJ1-2, with 7 bases that match TRBD1. The CDR3 runs to 17 residues. V shed 3 bases, J shed 0 bases, and the junction held 10 bases outside the gene matches. Germline lookup yields CDR1 LGHNA and CDR2 YSLEER. The CDR3 region is CASSHSKRGQTNYGYTF. The CDR3, as DNA: TGCGCCAGCAGCCATTCTAAAAGGGGACAGACTAACTATGGCTACACCTTC.

This clone was seen only a few times. The chain links TRBV6-5 to TRBJ1-3; D is undetermined. The CDR3 contains 12 residues. V was pared by 10 bases and J by 4 bases, with 11 bases between. CDR1 MNHEY and CDR2 SVGAGI come from the germline V gene. CDR3 sequence: CATFSTGNTIYF. The CDR3 DNA is TGTGCCACCTTCAGTACAGGAAACACCATATATTTT.

The V gene is TRBV19, the J gene TRBJ1-2; D may be TRBD1 (6 bases). CDR1 is LNHDA and CDR2 is SQIVND in the germline V gene (reference sequence). CDR3 length: 16 residues. Trimming shortened V by 9 bases and J by 1 base, and 21 bases separated the two germline ends. CDR3 coding DNA: TGTGCCAGCGGTCACGAGACCAGGGGCCTTAACTATGGCTACACCTTC. It translates to CASGHETRGLNYGYTF.

J is TRBJ1-2 and V is TRBV2; a weak D match, TRBD1 (5 bases). This CDR3 spans 13 amino acids. Trimming pared 7 bases from V and 4 bases from J, leaving 13 bases between. Germline CDR1 reads SNHLY; CDR2 reads FYNNEI. The CDR3 DNA follows: TGTGCCAGCACGGGGGGATGGTTCTATGGCTACACCTTC. Translating it yields CASTGGWFYGYTF.

The chain carries TRBV6-2 or TRBV6-3 and TRBJ1-6, with D perhaps matching TRBD1 (5 bases). V was trimmed by 2 bases and J by 8 bases, leaving 10 bases between them. CDR3 length: 14 amino acids. From germline, CDR1 is MNHEY and CDR2 SVGEGT. CDR3 DNA: TGTGCCAGCAGTTACGGGGCCGTGGATTCACCCCTCCACTTT. This codes for CASSYGAVDSPLHF.

This rearrangement joins TRBV10-2 to TRBJ1-2; D gene unclear. In germline, CDR1 is WSHSY, CDR2 SAAADI. Trimming stripped 11 bases from V and 4 bases from J, with 20 bases between. CDR3 length: 14 residues. In DNA form, the CDR3 reads TGCGCCGGCCCCGAGGGATCTAACCTCTATGGCTACACCTTC. This translates into CAGPEGSNLYGYTF.

This clone was picked up a small number of times. The rearrangement uses TRBV4-3 and TRBJ1-1; a weak D match, TRBD1 (6 bases). This CDR3 comprises 15 residues. CDR1 is LGHNA, CDR2 YSLEER, per germline. The V and J ends lost 2 bases and 10 bases respectively, with 20 bases between them. The CDR3 here is CASSQSQQGRLGAFF. In nucleotides, the CDR3 is TGCGCCAGCAGCCAAAGTCAACAGGGACGACTGGGAGCTTTCTTT.

The chain combines TRBV19 with TRBJ2-7, with D possibly matching TRBD1 (6 bases). The CDR3 consists of 13 residues. CDR1 and CDR2 from the germline V gene are LNHDA and SQIVND (reference sequence). V was trimmed by 3 bases and J by 4 bases, leaving 10 bases between them. CDR3 coding DNA: TGTGCCAGTAGTATGCGACAGGAGTACGAGCAGTACTTC. As protein: CASSMRQEYEQYF.